This TCR beta chain was identified during a study of shared clonotypes between healthy human individuals. Clones were sequenced by immunoSEQ multiplex PCR, and TCRdb holds only the in-frame ones, with some missing. The data hold hundreds of thousands of clones, with approximately 97% observed a single time. The CDR3 is 14 residues long. The germline gives CDR1 MNHEY, CDR2 SMNVEV (reference sequence). The ends lost 6 bases at V and 2 bases at J; junction bases unmatched: 2. This clone was detected only once. The clonotype originates from a man younger than 40 in good health. V and J are TRBV27 and TRBJ2-2; TRBD2 matches at 8 bases. Material: memory CD8+ T cells sorted from blood. Subset: CD45RO+ cells pooled with CCR7-negative TemRA cells. The CDR3 coding sequence is TGTGCCAGCAGGGGGACTAGAAACACCGGGGAGCTGTTTTTT. Its translation is CASRGTRNTGELFF.